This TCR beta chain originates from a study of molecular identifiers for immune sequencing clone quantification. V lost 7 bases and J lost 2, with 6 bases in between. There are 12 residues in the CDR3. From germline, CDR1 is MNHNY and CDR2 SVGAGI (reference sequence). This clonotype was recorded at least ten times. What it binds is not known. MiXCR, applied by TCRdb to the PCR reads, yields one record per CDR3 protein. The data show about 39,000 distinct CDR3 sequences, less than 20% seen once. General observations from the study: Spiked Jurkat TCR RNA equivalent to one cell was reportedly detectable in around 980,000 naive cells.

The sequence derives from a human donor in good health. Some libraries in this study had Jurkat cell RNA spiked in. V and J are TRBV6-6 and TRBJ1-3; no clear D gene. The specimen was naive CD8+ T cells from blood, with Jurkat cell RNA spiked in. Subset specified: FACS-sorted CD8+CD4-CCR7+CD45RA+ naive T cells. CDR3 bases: TGTGCCAGCACGGACCCTGGAAACACCATATATTTT. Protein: CASTDPGNTIYF.